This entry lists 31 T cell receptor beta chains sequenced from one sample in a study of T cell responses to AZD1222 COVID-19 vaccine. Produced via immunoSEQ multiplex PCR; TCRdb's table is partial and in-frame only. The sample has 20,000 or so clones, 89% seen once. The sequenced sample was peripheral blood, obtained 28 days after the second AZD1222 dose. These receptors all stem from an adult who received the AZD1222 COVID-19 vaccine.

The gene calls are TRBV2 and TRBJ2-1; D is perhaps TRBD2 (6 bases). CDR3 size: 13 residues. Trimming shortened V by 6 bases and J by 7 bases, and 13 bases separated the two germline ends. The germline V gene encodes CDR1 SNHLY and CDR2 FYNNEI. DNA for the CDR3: TGTGCCAGCAGCCAGGGACTTGGGAATGAGCAGTTCTTC. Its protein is CASSQGLGNEQFF.

The CDR3 DNA is TGTGCCAGCAGTTTATTCAGCCTACTACGGCGTCAAGAGACCCAGTACTTC. This encodes CASSLFSLLRRQETQYF. The rearrangement joins TRBV28 to TRBJ2-5; D not resolved. Germline V gives CDR1 MDHEN, CDR2 SYDVKM. This CDR3 has 17 amino acids. The V and J ends lost 1 base and 2 bases respectively, with 17 bases between them.

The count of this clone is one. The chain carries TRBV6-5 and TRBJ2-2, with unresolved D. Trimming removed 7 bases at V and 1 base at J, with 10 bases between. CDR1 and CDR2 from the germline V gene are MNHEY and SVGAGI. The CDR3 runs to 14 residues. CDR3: CASKPGRNTGELFF. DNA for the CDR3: TGTGCCAGCAAGCCGGGCCGGAACACCGGGGAGCTGTTTTTT.

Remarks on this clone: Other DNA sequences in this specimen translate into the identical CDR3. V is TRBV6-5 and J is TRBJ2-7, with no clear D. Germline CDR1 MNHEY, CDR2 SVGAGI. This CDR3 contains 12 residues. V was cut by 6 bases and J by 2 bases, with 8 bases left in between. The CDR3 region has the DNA TGTGCCAGCAGGGGCGGCACCTACGAGCAGTACTTC. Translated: CASRGGTYEQYF.

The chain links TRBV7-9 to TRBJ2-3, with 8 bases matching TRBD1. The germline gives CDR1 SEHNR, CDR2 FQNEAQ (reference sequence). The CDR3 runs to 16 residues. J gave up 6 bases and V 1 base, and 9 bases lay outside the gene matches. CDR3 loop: CASSLGGTGMSDTQYF. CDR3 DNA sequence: TGTGCCAGCAGCTTAGGGGGGACAGGAATGTCGGATACGCAGTATTTT.

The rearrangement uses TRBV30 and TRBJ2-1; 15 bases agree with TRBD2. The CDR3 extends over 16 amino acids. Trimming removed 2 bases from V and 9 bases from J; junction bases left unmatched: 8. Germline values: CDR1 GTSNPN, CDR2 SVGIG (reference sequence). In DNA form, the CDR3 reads TGTGCCTGGAGTACTGGACTAGCGGGAGGGCCGGGTGAGCAGTTCTTC. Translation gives CAWSTGLAGGPGEQFF. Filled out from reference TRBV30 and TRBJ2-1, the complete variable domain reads SQTIHQWPATLVQPVGSPLSLECTVEGTSNPNLYWYRQAAGRGLQLLFYSVGIGQISSEVPQNLSASRPQDRQFILSSKKLLLSDSGFYLCAWSTGLAGGPGEQFFGPGTRLTVL.

The CDR3 bases are TGTGCCAGTAGTACGTTACTTCGGAGCAATCAGCCCCAGCATTTT. It specifies CASSTLLRSNQPQHF. This sequence joins TRBV19 and TRBJ1-5; unclear D gene. Germline CDR1 LNHDA, CDR2 SQIVND (reference sequence). This CDR3 has 15 amino acids. Deletions cut 4 bases from V and 1 base from J, with 11 bases between.

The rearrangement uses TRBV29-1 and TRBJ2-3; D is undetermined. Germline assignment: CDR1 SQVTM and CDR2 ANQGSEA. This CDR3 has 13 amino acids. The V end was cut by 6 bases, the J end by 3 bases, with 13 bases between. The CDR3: CSVPHPATDTQYF. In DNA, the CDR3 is TGCAGCGTGCCCCACCCGGCTACAGATACGCAGTATTTT.

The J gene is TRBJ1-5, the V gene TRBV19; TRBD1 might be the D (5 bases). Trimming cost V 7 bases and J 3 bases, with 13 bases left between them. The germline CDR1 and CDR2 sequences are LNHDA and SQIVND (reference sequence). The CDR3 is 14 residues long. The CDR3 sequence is CASTRGGFNQPQHF. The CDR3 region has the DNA TGTGCCAGTACCCGGGGGGGGTTCAATCAGCCCCAGCATTTT. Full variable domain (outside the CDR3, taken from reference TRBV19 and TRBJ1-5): DGGITQSPKYLFRKEGQNVTLSCEQNLNHDAMYWYRQDPGQGLRLIYYSQIVNDFQKGDIAEGYSVSREKKESFPLTVTSAQKNPTAFYLCASTRGGFNQPQHFGDGTRLSIL.

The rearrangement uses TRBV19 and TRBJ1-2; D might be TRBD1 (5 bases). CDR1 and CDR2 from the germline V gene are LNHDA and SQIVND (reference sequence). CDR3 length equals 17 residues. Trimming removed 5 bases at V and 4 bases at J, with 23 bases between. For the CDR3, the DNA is TGTGCCAGTAGTGTCGGGCAGGGAAACCGACCCCGCTATGGCTACACCTTC. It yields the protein CASSVGQGNRPRYGYTF.

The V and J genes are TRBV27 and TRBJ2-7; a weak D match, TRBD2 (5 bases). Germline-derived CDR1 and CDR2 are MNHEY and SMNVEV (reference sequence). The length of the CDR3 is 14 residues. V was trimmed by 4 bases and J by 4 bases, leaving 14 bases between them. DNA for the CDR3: TGTGCCAGCAGTTCCATCACTAGTAAGTACGAGCAGTACTTC. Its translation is CASSSITSKYEQYF.

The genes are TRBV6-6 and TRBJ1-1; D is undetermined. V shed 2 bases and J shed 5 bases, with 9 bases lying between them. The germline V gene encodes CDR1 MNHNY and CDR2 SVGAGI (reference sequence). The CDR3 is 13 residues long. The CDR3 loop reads CASSYVRGTEAFF. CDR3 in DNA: TGTGCCAGCAGTTACGTACGGGGAACTGAAGCTTTCTTT.

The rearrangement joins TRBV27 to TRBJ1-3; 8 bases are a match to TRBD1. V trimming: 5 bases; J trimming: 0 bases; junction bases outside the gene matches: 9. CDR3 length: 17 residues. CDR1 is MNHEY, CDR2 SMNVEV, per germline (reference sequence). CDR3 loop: CASSPLTGAVSGNTIYF. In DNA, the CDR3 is TGTGCCAGCAGTCCCCTGACAGGGGCAGTCTCTGGAAACACCATATATTTT.

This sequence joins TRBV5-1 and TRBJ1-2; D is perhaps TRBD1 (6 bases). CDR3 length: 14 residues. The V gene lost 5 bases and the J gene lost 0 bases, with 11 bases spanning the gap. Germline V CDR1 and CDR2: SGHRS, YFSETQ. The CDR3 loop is CASRPDSTNYGYTF. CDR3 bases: TGCGCCAGCAGACCGGACAGCACTAACTATGGCTACACCTTC.

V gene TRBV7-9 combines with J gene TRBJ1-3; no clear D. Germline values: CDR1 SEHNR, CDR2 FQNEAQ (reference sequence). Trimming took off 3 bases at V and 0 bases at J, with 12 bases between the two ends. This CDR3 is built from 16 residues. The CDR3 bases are TGTGCCAGCAGCTTTTTGGGGTCCCTCTCTGGAAACACCATATATTTT. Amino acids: CASSFLGSLSGNTIYF.

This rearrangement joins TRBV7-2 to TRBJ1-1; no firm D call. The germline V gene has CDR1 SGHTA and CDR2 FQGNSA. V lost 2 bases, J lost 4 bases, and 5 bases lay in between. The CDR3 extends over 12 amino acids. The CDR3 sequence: CASSLIGTEAFF. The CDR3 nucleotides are TGTGCCAGCAGCTTAATAGGCACTGAAGCTTTCTTT.

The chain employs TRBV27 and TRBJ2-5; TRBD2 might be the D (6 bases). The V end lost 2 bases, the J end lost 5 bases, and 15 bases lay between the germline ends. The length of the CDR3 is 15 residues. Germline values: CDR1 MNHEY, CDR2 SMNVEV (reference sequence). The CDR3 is CASSLMAGTVETQYF. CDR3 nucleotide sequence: TGTGCCAGCAGTTTAATGGCGGGGACGGTGGAGACCCAGTACTTC.

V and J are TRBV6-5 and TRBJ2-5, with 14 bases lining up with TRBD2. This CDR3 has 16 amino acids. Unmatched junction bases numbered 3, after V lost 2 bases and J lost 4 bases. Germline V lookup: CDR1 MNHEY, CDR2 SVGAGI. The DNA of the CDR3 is TGTGCCAGCAGTTACGGGACTAGCGGGAGAGCAGAGACCCAGTACTTC. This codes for CASSYGTSGRAETQYF.

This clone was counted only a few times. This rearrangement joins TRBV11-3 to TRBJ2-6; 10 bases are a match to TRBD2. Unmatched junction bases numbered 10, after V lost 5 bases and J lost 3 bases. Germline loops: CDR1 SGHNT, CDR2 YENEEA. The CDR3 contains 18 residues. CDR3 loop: CASSPSPSGGRGANVLTF. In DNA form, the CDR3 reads TGTGCCAGCAGCCCGTCTCCTAGCGGGGGTCGTGGGGCCAACGTCCTGACTTTC.

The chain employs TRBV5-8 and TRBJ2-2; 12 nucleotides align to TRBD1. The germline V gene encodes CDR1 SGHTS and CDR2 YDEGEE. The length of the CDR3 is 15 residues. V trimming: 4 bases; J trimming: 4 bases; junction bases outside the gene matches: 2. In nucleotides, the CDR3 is TGTGCCAGCAGCCGGGACAGGGGGCGCACCGGGGAGCTGTTTTTT. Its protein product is CASSRDRGRTGELFF.

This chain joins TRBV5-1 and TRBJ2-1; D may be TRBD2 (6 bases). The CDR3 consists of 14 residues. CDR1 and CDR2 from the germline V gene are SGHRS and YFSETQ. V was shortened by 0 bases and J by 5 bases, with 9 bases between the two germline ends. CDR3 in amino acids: CASSLAGLNNEQFF. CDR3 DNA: TGCGCCAGCAGCTTGGCGGGACTTAACAATGAGCAGTTCTTC.

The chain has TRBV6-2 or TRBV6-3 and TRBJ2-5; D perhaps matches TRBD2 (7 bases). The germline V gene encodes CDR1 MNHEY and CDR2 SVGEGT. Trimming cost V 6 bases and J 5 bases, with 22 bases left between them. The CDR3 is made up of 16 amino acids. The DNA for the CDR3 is TGTGCCAGCAGCCACTTTGGGCTCGGGGGGCGGGAGACCCAGTACTTC. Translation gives CASSHFGLGGRETQYF.

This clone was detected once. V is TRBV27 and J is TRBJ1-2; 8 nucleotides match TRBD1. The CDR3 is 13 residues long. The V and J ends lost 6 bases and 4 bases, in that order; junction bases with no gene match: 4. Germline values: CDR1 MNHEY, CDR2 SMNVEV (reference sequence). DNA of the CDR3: TGTGCCAGCAGGGGACAGGCGTTCTATGGCTACACCTTC. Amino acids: CASRGQAFYGYTF.

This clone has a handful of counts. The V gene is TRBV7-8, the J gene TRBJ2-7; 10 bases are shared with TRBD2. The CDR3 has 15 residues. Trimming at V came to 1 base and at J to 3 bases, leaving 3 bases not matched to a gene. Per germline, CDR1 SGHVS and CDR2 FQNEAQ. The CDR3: CASSLGSGRRYEQYF. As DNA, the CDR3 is TGTGCCAGCAGCTTAGGTAGCGGGAGGCGCTACGAGCAGTACTTC.

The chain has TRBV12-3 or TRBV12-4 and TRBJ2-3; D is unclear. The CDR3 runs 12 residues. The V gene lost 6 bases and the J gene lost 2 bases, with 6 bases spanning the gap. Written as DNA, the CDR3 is TGTGCCAGCAGCCGCGACACAGATACGCAGTATTTT. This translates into CASSRDTDTQYF.

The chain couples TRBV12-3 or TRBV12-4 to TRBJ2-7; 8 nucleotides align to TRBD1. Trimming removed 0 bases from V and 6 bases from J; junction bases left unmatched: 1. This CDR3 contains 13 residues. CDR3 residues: CASSLAGTGEQYV. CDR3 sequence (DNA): TGTGCCAGCAGTTTAGCAGGGACAGGCGAGCAGTACGTC.

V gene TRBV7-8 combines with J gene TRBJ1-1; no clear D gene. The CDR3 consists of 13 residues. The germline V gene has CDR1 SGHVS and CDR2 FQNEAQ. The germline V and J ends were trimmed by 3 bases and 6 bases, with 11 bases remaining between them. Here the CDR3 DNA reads TGTGCCAGCAGCTTTAACACAAGGTCTGAAGCTTTCTTT. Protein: CASSFNTRSEAFF.

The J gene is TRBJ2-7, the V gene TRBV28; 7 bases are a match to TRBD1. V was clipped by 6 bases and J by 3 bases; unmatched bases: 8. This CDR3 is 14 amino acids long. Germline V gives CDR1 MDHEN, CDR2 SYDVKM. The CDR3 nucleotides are TGTGCCAGCAGGACGGACAGGCAACACTACGAGCAGTACTTC. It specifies CASRTDRQHYEQYF.

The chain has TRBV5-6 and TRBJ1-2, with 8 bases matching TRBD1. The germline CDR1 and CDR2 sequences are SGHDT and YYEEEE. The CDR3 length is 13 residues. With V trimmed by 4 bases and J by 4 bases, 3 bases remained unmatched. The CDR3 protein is CASSPGQVYGYTF. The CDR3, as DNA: TGTGCCAGCAGCCCGGGACAGGTCTATGGCTACACCTTC.

The chain's CDR3 is CAALPSRAPISSGANVLTF. The CDR3 region has the DNA TGTGCCGCGCTCCCCAGTAGGGCCCCTATAAGTTCTGGGGCCAACGTCCTGACTTTC. The chain joins TRBV7-8 to TRBJ2-6; no reliable D call. The length of the CDR3 is 19 residues. Germline V lookup: CDR1 SGHVS, CDR2 FQNEAQ. V lost 11 bases to trimming and J lost 1 base, with 27 bases between them.

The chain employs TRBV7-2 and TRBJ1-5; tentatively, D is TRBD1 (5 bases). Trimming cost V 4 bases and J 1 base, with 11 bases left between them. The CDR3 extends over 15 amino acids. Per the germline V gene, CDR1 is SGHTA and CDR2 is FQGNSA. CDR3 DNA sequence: TGTGCCAGCAGCTCGGCCCGGGGGAGCAATCAGCCCCAGCATTTT. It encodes CASSSARGSNQPQHF.